This T cell receptor beta chain came from a study of T cell repertoires in cytomegalovirus infection. Of note for this clonotype: Its cognate antigen is unknown.

TCRdb called the reads again in MiXCR, with one record for every CDR3 protein. In the table there are roughly 110,000 distinct CDR3 sequences, around 30% of which are singletons. Germline V gene sequence: CDR1 SGHRS, CDR2 YFSETQ. Trimming cost V 0 bases and J 0 bases, with 9 bases left between them. This CDR3 is 15 amino acids long. This material consisted of CD8+ T cells from cultured PBMCs, taken from culture after CMV antigen stimulation. This receptor was identified in a human donor in good health (CMV status not recorded). Some clones in this sample may be carry-over from other donors' samples. This chain connects TRBV5-1 to TRBJ1-1, with D possibly TRBD1 on 5 matching bases. In DNA, the CDR3 is TGCGCCAGCAGCTTGGCATGGGGGGTGAACACTGAAGCTTTCTTT. This encodes CASSLAWGVNTEAFF.